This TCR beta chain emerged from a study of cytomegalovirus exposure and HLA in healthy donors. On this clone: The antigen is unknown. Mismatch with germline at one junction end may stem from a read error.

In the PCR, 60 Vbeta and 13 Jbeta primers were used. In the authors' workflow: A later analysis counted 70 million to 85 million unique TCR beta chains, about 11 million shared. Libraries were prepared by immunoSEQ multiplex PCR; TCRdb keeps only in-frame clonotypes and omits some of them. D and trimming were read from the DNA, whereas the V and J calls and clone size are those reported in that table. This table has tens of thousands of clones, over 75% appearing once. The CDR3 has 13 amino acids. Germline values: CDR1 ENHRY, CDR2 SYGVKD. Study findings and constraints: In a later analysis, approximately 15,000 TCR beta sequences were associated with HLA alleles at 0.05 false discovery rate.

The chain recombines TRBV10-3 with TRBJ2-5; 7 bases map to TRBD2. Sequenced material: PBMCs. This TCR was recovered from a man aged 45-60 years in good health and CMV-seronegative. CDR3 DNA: TGTGCCAGCAGTTACGGGGGGCAAGAGACCCAGTACTTC. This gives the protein CASSYGGQETQYF.